Below are 32 T cell receptor beta chains sequenced from a single sample in a study of blood T cell repertoires in COVID-19. The table came from immunoSEQ multiplex PCR; TCRdb's copy has only in-frame clones and leaves some out. The sample has roughly 200,000 clones; 70% to 90% are singletons. Sequencing used peripheral blood. These receptors were collected from a man aged 60-69 years with acute or convalescent COVID-19.

Only one count was recorded for this clone. This chain uses TRBV28 with TRBJ2-7; D unresolved. The CDR3 is made up of 14 amino acids. In germline, CDR1 is MDHEN, CDR2 SYDVKM. V lost 4 bases, J lost 1 base, and 11 bases lay in between. The CDR3 DNA follows: TGTGCCAGCAGTTCAGCTCGCGGTTCCTACGAGCAGTACTTC. Translation: CASSSARGSYEQYF.

The rearrangement joins TRBV7-6 to TRBJ2-1; TRBD2 agrees at 8 bases. The CDR3 has 15 residues. CDR1 and CDR2 from the germline V gene are SGHVS and FNYEAQ. V was clipped by 2 bases and J by 3 bases; unmatched bases: 3. CDR3 sequence reads: CASSLRSGGYNEQFF. The CDR3 DNA reads as TGTGCCAGCAGCTTAAGAAGCGGGGGCTACAATGAGCAGTTCTTC.

The V call is TRBV27, the J call TRBJ2-7; 10 bases map to TRBD1. The V and J ends lost 5 bases and 1 base, in that order; junction bases with no gene match: 8. The CDR3 is made up of 16 amino acids. Germline V gene sequence: CDR1 MNHEY, CDR2 SMNVEV (reference sequence). CDR3: CASSPGQGRSSYEQYF. The CDR3 coding sequence is TGTGCCAGCAGTCCGGGACAGGGGAGGTCTTCCTACGAGCAGTACTTC.

The chain recombines TRBV6-5 with TRBJ1-2, with D possibly matching TRBD1 (6 bases). Per germline, CDR1 MNHEY and CDR2 SVGAGI. V lost 7 bases and J lost 5, with 20 bases in between. CDR3 size: 15 residues. The CDR3 protein is CASKRQGPLGYGYTF. The CDR3 DNA reads as TGTGCCAGCAAAAGGCAGGGGCCTCTCGGTTATGGCTACACCTTC.

The genes are TRBV18 and TRBJ2-3, with no clear D. Trimming pared 6 bases from V and 0 bases from J, leaving 10 bases between. Per the germline V gene, CDR1 is KGHSH and CDR2 is LQKENI. The CDR3 consists of 14 residues. CDR3 loop: CASSWRLSTDTQYF. The CDR3 DNA reads as TGTGCCAGCTCTTGGAGACTTAGCACAGATACGCAGTATTTT.

This clone was observed once. The V and J genes are TRBV9 and TRBJ2-2; 14 bases fit TRBD2. Germline V gene lookup returns CDR1 SGDLS and CDR2 YYNGEE. The CDR3 totals 18 residues. V was pared by 1 base and J by 5 bases, with 7 bases of the junction left unmatched. The CDR3 is CASSVMGLAGVLTGELFF. In DNA form, the CDR3 reads TGTGCCAGCAGCGTAATGGGACTAGCGGGAGTATTGACCGGGGAGCTGTTTTTT. Complete variable domain (other parts from reference TRBV9 and TRBJ2-2): DSGVTQTPKHLITATGQRVTLRCSPRSGDLSVYWYQQSLDQGLQFLIQYYNGEERAKGNILERFSAQQFPDLHSELNLSSLELGDSALYFCASSVMGLAGVLTGELFFGEGSRLTVL.

The sample holds one count of this clone. J is TRBJ2-1 and V is TRBV5-1; no firm D call. CDR1 is SGHRS and CDR2 is YFSETQ in the germline V gene. The CDR3 spans 15 residues. V dropped 4 bases and J dropped 0 bases, with 11 bases sitting between them. DNA of the CDR3: TGCGCCAGCAGCGACGCCGGGTCCTCCTACAATGAGCAGTTCTTC. It is translated as CASSDAGSSYNEQFF.

The V gene is TRBV27, the J gene TRBJ2-1; weak D call: TRBD2 (6 bases). The V and J ends lost 9 bases and 4 bases respectively, with 13 bases between them. The germline V gene has CDR1 MNHEY and CDR2 SMNVEV (reference sequence). This CDR3 spans 13 amino acids. CDR3 sequence reads: CASAIAEYNEQFF. CDR3 coding DNA: TGTGCCAGTGCTATAGCGGAATACAATGAGCAGTTCTTC.

The rearrangement links TRBV6-2 or TRBV6-3 to TRBJ2-5; no definite D call. V was clipped by 6 bases and J by 5 bases, with 10 bases between them. This CDR3 has 12 residues. CDR1 is MNHEY, CDR2 SVGEGT, per germline. CDR3 coding DNA: TGTGCCAGCAGCCTAACTATCGAGACCCAGTACTTC. Protein sequence: CASSLTIETQYF.

This clone was seen a single time. The rearrangement links TRBV28 to TRBJ2-7; 11 bases fit TRBD2. Germline loops: CDR1 MDHEN, CDR2 SYDVKM. CDR3 length: 15 residues. V shed 5 bases, J shed 2 bases, and the junction held 5 bases outside the gene matches. CDR3 region: CASSARLAGTYEQYF. CDR3 nucleotides: TGTGCCAGCAGTGCTCGACTAGCGGGGACCTACGAGCAGTACTTC.

The V gene is TRBV18, the J gene TRBJ1-2, with D possibly matching TRBD1 (5 bases). CDR1 is KGHSH and CDR2 is LQKENI in the germline V gene. The CDR3 extends over 14 amino acids. Trimming took 1 base from V and 4 from J, leaving 10 bases between them. This CDR3 reads CASSPRGDRYGYTF. The CDR3 nucleotides read TGTGCCAGCTCACCACGGGGGGACCGCTATGGCTACACCTTC.

The chain couples TRBV6-1 to TRBJ1-1, with a tentative D call TRBD1 (5 bases). The CDR3 runs 12 residues. Germline CDR1 and CDR2: MNHNS and SASEGT. Trimming stripped 3 bases from V and 6 bases from J, with 8 bases between. CDR3 loop: CASSDRVSEAFF. CDR3 coding DNA: TGTGCCAGCAGTGACAGGGTTTCTGAAGCTTTCTTT.

J is TRBJ2-5 and V is TRBV10-3; D unresolved. Germline V CDR1 and CDR2: ENHRY, SYGVKD. V dropped 3 bases and J dropped 1 base, with 6 bases sitting between them. The CDR3 spans 13 residues. CDR3 loop: CAISDYPQETQYF. The CDR3 bases are TGTGCCATCAGTGACTACCCCCAAGAGACCCAGTACTTC.

V and J are TRBV3-1 (or the pseudogene TRBV3-2) and TRBJ2-3; tentatively, D is TRBD2 (5 bases). The CDR3 is made up of 12 amino acids. The V and J ends lost 5 bases and 6 bases respectively, with 9 bases between them. Germline values: CDR1 LGHDT, CDR2 YNNKEL (reference sequence). The CDR3: CASSTSYDTQYF. The DNA for the CDR3 is TGTGCCAGCAGCACTAGTTACGATACGCAGTATTTT.

The J gene is TRBJ2-2, the V gene TRBV9; 12 nucleotides line up with TRBD2. V shed 4 bases and J 4 bases; nucleotides not matched to a gene: 5. This CDR3 region has 16 residues. CDR1 and CDR2 (germline): SGDLS, YYNGEE. This chain's CDR3 is CASSKRTSGTTGELFF. CDR3 in DNA: TGTGCCAGCAGCAAACGGACTAGCGGGACCACCGGGGAGCTGTTTTTT.

V usage is TRBV2 and J usage is TRBJ2-5; 8 positions agree with TRBD2. The germline V gene encodes CDR1 SNHLY and CDR2 FYNNEI. With 1 base clipped from V and 5 bases from J, the junction kept 12 bases outside the gene matches. CDR3 length: 17 residues. The DNA of the CDR3 is TGTGCCAGCAGTGAAGTCGGCGGGAGGTTCGGGGGTGAGACCCAGTACTTC. Translated, it gives CASSEVGGRFGGETQYF.

The chain combines TRBV3-1 (or the pseudogene TRBV3-2) with TRBJ1-3; D ambiguous. CDR1 and CDR2 from the germline V gene are LGHDT and YNNKEL (reference sequence). Deletions cut 4 bases from V and 0 bases from J, with 13 bases between. CDR3 length: 16 residues. CDR3: CASSPWTDYSGNTIYF. CDR3 coding DNA: TGTGCCAGCAGCCCCTGGACCGACTACTCTGGAAACACCATATATTTT.

This chain links TRBV5-6 with TRBJ2-1, with 7 nucleotides matching TRBD2. Per the germline V gene, CDR1 is SGHDT and CDR2 is YYEEEE. V was clipped by 2 bases and J by 0 bases; unmatched bases: 8. The CDR3 has 17 residues. In DNA form, the CDR3 reads TGTGCCAGCAGCTTAAGGCGTTTAGCGGGCTCCTACAATGAGCAGTTCTTC. This encodes CASSLRRLAGSYNEQFF.

The chain links TRBV27 to TRBJ1-2; TRBD1 agrees at 8 bases. CDR3 length: 15 amino acids. The germline V gene encodes CDR1 MNHEY and CDR2 SMNVEV (reference sequence). V was clipped by 4 bases and J by 5 bases; unmatched bases: 9. The CDR3: CASSSADRVWYGYTF. Written as DNA, the CDR3 is TGTGCCAGCAGTTCCGCGGACAGGGTATGGTATGGCTACACCTTC.

The CDR3, as DNA: TGCGCCAGCAGCTTGCCTCCTAGCGGGAGTCGCACCGGGGAGCTGTTTTTT. Its translation is CASSLPPSGSRTGELFF. The V and J genes are TRBV5-1 and TRBJ2-2, with TRBD2 identical over 10 bases. Germline V CDR1 and CDR2: SGHRS, YFSETQ. The CDR3 extends over 17 amino acids. With V trimmed by 1 base and J by 4 bases, 7 bases remained unmatched.

V and J are TRBV13 and TRBJ1-6, with no clear D. Germline CDR1 PRHDT, CDR2 FYEKMQ (reference sequence). V dropped 3 bases and J dropped 9 bases, with 15 bases sitting between them. This CDR3 is built from 15 residues. CDR3 protein: CASSFGPEVGSPLHF. CDR3 coding DNA: TGTGCCAGCAGCTTTGGGCCCGAAGTGGGTTCACCCCTCCACTTT.

The V and J genes are TRBV19 and TRBJ1-5; D remains ambiguous. Trimming left V 10 bases short and J 8 bases short, with 15 bases between. The CDR3 covers 12 residues. Germline CDR1 and CDR2: LNHDA and SQIVND (reference sequence). The DNA of the CDR3 is TGTGCCACAAAGAGGTCGCTAGAGCCCCAGCATTTT. This sequence encodes CATKRSLEPQHF.

This chain joins TRBV4-1 and TRBJ2-7; TRBD2 matches 7 bases. V lost 1 base, J lost 0 bases, and 6 bases stayed unmatched. From germline, CDR1 is MGHRA and CDR2 YSYEKL. The CDR3 covers 16 residues. The CDR3 DNA reads as TGCGCCAGCAGCCAAGGGGCGGGAGTCGACTCCTACGAGCAGTACTTC. Protein sequence: CASSQGAGVDSYEQYF.

The rearrangement joins TRBV18 to TRBJ2-1; the D gene is possibly TRBD2 (6 bases). Trimming removed 5 bases from V and 5 bases from J, with 13 bases in between. CDR1 and CDR2 from the germline V gene are KGHSH and LQKENI. CDR3 length: 14 amino acids. CDR3 nucleotides: TGTGCCAGCTCAGCCCCCGGGAGTAACAATGAGCAGTTCTTC. Its translation is CASSAPGSNNEQFF.

The CDR3 is CASTTGVGQPQHF. CDR3 in DNA: TGTGCCAGCACTACAGGGGTGGGTCAGCCCCAGCATTTT. The rearrangement joins TRBV28 to TRBJ1-5, with 7 positions matching TRBD1. Per germline, CDR1 MDHEN and CDR2 SYDVKM. The length of the CDR3 is 13 residues. V was clipped by 7 bases and J by 6 bases; unmatched bases: 6.

J is TRBJ2-1 and V is TRBV7-2; 9 bases map to TRBD1. The CDR3 sequence is 13 residues long. In germline, CDR1 is SGHTA, CDR2 FQGNSA. J gave up 14 bases and V 1 base, and 6 bases lay outside the gene matches. The CDR3 DNA reads TGTGCCAGCAGCTTAGATTGGGACAGGGAGGAGTTCTTC. Amino acids: CASSLDWDREEFF.

This chain connects TRBV2 to TRBJ1-5, with D unclear. Per the germline V gene, CDR1 is SNHLY and CDR2 is FYNNEI. There are 15 residues in the CDR3. V was shortened by 1 base and J by 1 base, with 8 bases between the two germline ends. The CDR3 bases are TGTGCCAGCAGTGAAGGCGGGTTAAGCAATCAGCCCCAGCATTTT. Amino acid sequence: CASSEGGLSNQPQHF.

The chain links TRBV5-1 to TRBJ2-1; 11 nucleotides match TRBD1. V shed 0 bases, J shed 6 bases, and the junction held 2 bases outside the gene matches. CDR3 size: 15 residues. CDR1 is SGHRS and CDR2 is YFSETQ in the germline V gene. The CDR3 bases are TGCGCCAGCAGCTTGGAGGGGACAGGGGGCAATGAGCAGTTCTTC. The encoded protein is CASSLEGTGGNEQFF.

The genes are TRBV28 and TRBJ1-6; D is ambiguous. Germline loops: CDR1 MDHEN, CDR2 SYDVKM. Trimming removed 1 base from V and 0 bases from J, with 7 bases in between. The CDR3 contains 16 residues. The CDR3 spells CASSLFRSSYNSPLHF. CDR3 coding DNA: TGTGCCAGCAGTTTATTTCGGAGCTCCTATAATTCACCCCTCCACTTT.

V usage is TRBV28 and J usage is TRBJ2-7; 8 bases line up with TRBD1. Germline V CDR1 and CDR2: MDHEN, SYDVKM. The CDR3 runs 15 residues. V gave up 5 bases and J gave up 0 bases; unmatched junction bases: 6. DNA of the CDR3: TGTGCCAGCAGTCCCTGGACAGGGAGCTCCTACGAGCAGTACTTC. This sequence encodes CASSPWTGSSYEQYF. Filled out from reference TRBV28 and TRBJ2-7, the complete variable domain reads DVKVTQSSRYLVKRTGEKVFLECVQDMDHENMFWYRQDPGLGLRLIYFSYDVKMKEKGDIPEGYSVSREKKERFSLILESASTNQTSMYLCASSPWTGSSYEQYFGPGTRLTVT.

The rearrangement joins TRBV5-1 to TRBJ2-7, with a tentative D call TRBD2 (5 bases). Per germline, CDR1 SGHRS and CDR2 YFSETQ. CDR3 length: 15 amino acids. V was clipped by 0 bases and J by 5 bases, with 15 bases between them. The CDR3, as DNA: TGCGCCAGCAGCTTGGGGGCGGGCCGTTCGGACGAGCAGTACTTC. Translated: CASSLGAGRSDEQYF.

The chain joins TRBV27 to TRBJ2-2; possible D gene TRBD1, 5 bases. Germline V lookup: CDR1 MNHEY, CDR2 SMNVEV (reference sequence). V was pared by 2 bases and J by 6 bases, with 13 bases between. This CDR3 comprises 15 residues. CDR3 protein: CASSLTGRFAGELFF. CDR3 in DNA: TGTGCCAGCAGTTTAACAGGTCGTTTCGCCGGGGAGCTGTTTTTT.